The entry below describes one TCR beta chain. Antigen: not known. The germline V and J ends were trimmed by 3 bases and 4 bases, with 1 base remaining between them. The CDR3 consists of 11 residues. Germline lookup yields CDR1 SNHLY and CDR2 FYNNEI. This sample was taken from a study of graft-versus-host responses after intestinal transplantation. For the study at large: Recipients were given multivisceral, liver-intestinal, or isolated intestinal transplants. Every transplant recipient was induced with anti-thymocyte globulin, then maintained on tacrolimus and steroids for two to four years. Study-wide points: Graft-donor T cell macrochimerism in patients accompanied high graft-versus-host to host-versus-graft clonal ratios in allografts. There were GvH clones found in recipient marrow, and some of them appeared first in ileum or blood.

Profiled with immunoSEQ multiplex PCR; TCRdb holds only in-frame clones, not every one. The sample has about 39,000 clones; nearly 95% are singletons. The chain is built from TRBV2 and TRBJ1-3; D ambiguous. The clonotype originates from a human donor who was the organ donor for an intestinal transplant. The starting material was unstimulated CD8+ T cells sorted from spleen or lymph node cells, obtained before transplant. CDR3 region: CASSDGNTIYF. CDR3 nucleotide sequence: TGTGCCAGCAGTGACGGAAACACCATATATTTT.